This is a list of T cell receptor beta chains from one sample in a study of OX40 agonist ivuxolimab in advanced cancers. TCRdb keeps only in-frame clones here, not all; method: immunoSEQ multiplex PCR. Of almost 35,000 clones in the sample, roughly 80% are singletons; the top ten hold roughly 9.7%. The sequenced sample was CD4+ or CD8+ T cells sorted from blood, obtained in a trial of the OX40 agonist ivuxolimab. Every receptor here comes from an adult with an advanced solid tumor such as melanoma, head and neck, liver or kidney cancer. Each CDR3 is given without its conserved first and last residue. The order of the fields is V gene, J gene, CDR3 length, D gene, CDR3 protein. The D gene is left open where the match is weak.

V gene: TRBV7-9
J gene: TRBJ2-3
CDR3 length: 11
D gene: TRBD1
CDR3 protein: ASSYLKGAPGY

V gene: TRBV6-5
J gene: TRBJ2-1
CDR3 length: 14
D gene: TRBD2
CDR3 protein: ASSYPSSGGTNEQF

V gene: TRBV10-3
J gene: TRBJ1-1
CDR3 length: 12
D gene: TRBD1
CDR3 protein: AISDLGGNTEAF

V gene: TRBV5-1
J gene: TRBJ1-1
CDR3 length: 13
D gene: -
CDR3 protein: ASSLSFVGNTEAF

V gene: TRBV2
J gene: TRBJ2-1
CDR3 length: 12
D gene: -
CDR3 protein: ASSDRGLGTEQF

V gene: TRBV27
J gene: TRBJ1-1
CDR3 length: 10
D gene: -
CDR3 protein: ASRTGHTEAF

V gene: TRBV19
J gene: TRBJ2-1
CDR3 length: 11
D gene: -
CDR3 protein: ASSIAGWDEQF

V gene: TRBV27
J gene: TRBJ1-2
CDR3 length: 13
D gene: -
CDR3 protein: AGSRSRAPGDGYT

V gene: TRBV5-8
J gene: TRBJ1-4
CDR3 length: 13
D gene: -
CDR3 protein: ASSLQVGGVEKLF

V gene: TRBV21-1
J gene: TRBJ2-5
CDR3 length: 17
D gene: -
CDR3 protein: ASSKNRESVLPTQETQY

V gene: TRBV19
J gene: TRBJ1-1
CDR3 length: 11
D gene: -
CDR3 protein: ASSMGARTEAF

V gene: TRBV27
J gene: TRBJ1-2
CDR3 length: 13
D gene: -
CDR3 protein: ASSPYGGDDYGYT

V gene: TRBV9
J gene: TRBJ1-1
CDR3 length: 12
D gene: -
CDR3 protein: ASSEGGKNTEAF

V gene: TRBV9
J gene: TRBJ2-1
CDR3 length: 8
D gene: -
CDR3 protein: ASSGVEQF

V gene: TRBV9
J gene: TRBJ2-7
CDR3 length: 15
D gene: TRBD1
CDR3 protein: ASSVVRTGEIDYEQY

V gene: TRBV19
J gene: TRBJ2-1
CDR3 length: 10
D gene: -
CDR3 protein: ASRDSYNEQF

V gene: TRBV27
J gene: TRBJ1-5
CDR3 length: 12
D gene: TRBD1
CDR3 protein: ASSLQGANQPQH

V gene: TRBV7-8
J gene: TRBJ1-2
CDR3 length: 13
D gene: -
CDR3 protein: ASSLETDPDYGYT

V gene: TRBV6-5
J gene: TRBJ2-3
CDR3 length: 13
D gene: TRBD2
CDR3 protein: ASRGLAGITDTQY

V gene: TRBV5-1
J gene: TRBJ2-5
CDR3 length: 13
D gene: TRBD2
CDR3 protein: ASSAGTSGFETQY

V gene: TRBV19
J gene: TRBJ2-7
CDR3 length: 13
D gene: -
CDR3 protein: ASSTDSQKSYEQY

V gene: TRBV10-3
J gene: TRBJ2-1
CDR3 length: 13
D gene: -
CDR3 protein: AISEGSTTYNEQF

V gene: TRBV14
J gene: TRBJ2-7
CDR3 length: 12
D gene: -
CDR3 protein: ASSQDLWAGEQY

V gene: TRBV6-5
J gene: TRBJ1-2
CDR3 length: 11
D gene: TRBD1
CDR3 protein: AIKTGTNYGYT

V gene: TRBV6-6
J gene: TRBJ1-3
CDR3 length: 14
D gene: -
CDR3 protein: ASSSPFGGARNTIY

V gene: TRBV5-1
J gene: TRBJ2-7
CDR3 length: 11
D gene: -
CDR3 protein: ASSFSSPGEQY

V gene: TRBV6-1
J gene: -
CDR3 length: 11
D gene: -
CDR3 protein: ASNYRSSYEQY

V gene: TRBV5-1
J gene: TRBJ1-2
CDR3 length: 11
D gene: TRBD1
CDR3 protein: ASSRTGENGYT

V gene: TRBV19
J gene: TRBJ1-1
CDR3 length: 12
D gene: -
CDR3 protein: ASTREWVNTEAF

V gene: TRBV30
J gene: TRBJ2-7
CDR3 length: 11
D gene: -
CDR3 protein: AWSAGRLYEQY

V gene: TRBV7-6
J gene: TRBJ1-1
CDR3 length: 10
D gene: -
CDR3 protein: ASSLGTSEAF

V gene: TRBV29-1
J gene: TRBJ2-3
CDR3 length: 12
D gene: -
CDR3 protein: SSAEGGRTDTQY

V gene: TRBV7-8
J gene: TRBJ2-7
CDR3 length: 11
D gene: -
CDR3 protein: ASSLGVPYEQY

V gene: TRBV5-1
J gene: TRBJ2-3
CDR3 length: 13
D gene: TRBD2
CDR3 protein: ASSLLADRTDTQY

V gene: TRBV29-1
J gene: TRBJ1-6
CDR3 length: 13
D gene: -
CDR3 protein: SVARHQKDESPLH

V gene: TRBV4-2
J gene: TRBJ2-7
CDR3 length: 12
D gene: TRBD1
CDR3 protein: ASSPGTGSYEQY

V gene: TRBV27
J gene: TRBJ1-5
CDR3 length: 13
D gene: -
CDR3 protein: ASSYSGHSNQPQH

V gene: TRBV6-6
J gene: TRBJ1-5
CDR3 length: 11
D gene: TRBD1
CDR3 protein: ASGTGGRVPQH

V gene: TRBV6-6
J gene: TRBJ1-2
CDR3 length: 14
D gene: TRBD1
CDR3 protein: ASTLGTGDKNYGYT

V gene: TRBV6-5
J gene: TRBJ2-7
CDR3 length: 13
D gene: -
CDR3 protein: ASSYGGGVAYEQY

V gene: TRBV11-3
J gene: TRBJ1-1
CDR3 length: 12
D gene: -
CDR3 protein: ASSLWAANTEAF

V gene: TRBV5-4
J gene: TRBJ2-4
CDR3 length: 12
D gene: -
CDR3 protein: ASSSPAAKNIQY

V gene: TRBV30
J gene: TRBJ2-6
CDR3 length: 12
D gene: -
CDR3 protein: AWSVPSGANVLT

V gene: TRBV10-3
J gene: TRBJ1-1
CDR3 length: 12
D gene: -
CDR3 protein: AIGGETGDTEAF

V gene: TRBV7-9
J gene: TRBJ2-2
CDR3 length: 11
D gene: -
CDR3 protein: ASAGPNTGELF

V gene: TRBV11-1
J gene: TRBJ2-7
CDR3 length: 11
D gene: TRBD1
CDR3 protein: ASSVGTVIEQY

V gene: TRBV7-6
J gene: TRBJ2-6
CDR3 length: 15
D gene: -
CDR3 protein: ASSLEAVVDGANVLT

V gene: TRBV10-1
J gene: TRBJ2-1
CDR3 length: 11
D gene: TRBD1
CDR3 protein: ASRRDRYNEQF

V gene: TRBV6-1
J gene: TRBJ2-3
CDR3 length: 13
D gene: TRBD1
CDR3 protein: ASSEGTGHTDTQY

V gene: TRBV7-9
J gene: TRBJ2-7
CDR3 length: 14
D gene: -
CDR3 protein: ASSLADGGSGREQY

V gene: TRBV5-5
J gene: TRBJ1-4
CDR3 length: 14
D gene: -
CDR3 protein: ASSWGPAATNEKLF

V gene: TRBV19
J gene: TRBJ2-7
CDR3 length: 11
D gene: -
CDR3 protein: ASSTASGYEQY

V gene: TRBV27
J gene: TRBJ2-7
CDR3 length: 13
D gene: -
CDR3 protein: ASSFSFSGNYEQY